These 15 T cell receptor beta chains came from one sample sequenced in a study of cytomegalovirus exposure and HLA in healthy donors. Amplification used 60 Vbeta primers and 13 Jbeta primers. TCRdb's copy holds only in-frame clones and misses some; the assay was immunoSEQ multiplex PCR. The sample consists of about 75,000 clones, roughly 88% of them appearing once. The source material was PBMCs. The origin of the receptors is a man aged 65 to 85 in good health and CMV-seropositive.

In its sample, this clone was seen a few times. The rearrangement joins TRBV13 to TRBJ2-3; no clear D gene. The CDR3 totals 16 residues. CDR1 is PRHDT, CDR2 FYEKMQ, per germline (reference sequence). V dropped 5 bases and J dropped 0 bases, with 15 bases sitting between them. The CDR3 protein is CASSPRSLTSTDTQYF. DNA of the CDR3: TGTGCCAGCAGCCCTCGATCGTTGACTAGCACAGATACGCAGTATTTT.

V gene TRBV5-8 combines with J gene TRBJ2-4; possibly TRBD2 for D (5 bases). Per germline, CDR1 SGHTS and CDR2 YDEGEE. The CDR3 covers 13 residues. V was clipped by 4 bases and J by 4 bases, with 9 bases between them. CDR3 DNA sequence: TGTGCCAGCAGCAACACGGGGAAAAACATTCAGTACTTC. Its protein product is CASSNTGKNIQYF.

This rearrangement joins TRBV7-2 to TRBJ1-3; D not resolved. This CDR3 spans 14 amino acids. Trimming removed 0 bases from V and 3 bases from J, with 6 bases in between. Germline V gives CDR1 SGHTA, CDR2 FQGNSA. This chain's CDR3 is CASSLAADGNTIYF. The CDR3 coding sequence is TGTGCCAGCAGCTTAGCGGCAGATGGAAACACCATATATTTT.

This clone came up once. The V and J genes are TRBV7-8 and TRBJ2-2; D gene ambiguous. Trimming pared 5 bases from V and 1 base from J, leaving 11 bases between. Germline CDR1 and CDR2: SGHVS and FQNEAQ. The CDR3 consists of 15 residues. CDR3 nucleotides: TGTGCCAGCAGCCTGGCTCGCGGGAACACCGGGGAGCTGTTTTTT. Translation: CASSLARGNTGELFF.

The CDR3 region has the DNA TGTGCCAGCAACCGAGATAATTCACCCCTCCACTTT. This translates into CASNRDNSPLHF. The J gene is TRBJ1-6, the V gene TRBV7-9; D is uncertain. The length of the CDR3 is 12 residues. Germline lookup yields CDR1 SEHNR and CDR2 FQNEAQ (reference sequence). V dropped 7 bases and J dropped 5 bases, with 6 bases sitting between them.

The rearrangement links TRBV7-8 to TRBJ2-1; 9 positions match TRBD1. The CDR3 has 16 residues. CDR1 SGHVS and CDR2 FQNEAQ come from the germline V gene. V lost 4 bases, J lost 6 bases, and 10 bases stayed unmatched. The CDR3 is CASSSPGQGYSNEQFF. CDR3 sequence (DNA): TGTGCCAGCAGCTCCCCGGGACAGGGCTATTCCAATGAGCAGTTCTTC.

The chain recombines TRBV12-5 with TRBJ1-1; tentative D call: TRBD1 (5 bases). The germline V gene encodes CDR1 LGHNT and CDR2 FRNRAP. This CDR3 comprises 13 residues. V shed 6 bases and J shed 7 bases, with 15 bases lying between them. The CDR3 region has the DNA TGTGCTAGTGGACTCCAGGGTCATGGTGAAGCTTTCTTT. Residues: CASGLQGHGEAFF. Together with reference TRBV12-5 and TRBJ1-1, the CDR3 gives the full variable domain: DARVTQTPRHKVTEMGQEVTMRCQPILGHNTVFWYRQTMMQGLELLAYFRNRAPLDDSGMPKDRFSAEMPDATLATLKIQPSEPRDSAVYFCASGLQGHGEAFFGQGTRLTVV.

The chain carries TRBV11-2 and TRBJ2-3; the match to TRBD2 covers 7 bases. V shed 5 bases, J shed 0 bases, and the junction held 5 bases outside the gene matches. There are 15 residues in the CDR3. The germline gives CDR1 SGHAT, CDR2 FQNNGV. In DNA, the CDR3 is TGTGCCAGCAGCCAGAATAGCGGGAGCACAGATACGCAGTATTTT. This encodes CASSQNSGSTDTQYF.

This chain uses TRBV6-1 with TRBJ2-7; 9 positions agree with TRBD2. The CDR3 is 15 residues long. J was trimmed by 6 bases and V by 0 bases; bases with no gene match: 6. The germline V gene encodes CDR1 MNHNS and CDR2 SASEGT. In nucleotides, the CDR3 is TGTGCCAGCAGTGAAGCAGATAGCGGGAGCTCCGAGCAGTACTTC. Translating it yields CASSEADSGSSEQYF.

CDR3 coding DNA: TGTGCCAGCAGCTTCCTGGGAGCTGTGCTGTTTTTT. Protein product: CASSFLGAVLFF. J is TRBJ2-2 and V is TRBV5-6; D is perhaps TRBD2 (5 bases). The CDR3 is 12 residues long. Germline CDR1 is SGHDT and CDR2 is YYEEEE. V was clipped by 2 bases and J by 13 bases, with 12 bases between them. Supplemented by reference TRBV5-6 and TRBJ2-2, the full variable domain reads DAGVTQSPTHLIKTRGQQVTLRCSPKSGHDTVSWYQQALGQGPQFIFQYYEEEERQRGNFPDRFSGHQFPNYSSELNVNALLLGDSALYLCASSFLGAVLFFGEGSRLTVL.

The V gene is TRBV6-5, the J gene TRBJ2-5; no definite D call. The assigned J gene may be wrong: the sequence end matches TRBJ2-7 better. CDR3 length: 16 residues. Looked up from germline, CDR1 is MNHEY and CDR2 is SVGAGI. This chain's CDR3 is CASSYSSAGALYEQYF. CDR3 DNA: TGTGCCAGCAGTTACTCGTCAGCAGGCGCACTCTACGAGCAGTACTTC.

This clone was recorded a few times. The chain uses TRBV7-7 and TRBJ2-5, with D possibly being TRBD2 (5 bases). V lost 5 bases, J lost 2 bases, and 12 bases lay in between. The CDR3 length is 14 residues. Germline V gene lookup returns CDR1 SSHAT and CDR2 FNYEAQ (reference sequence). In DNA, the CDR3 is TGTGCCAGCAGCCAGAACACTAGGCAAGAGACCCAGTACTTC. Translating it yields CASSQNTRQETQYF.

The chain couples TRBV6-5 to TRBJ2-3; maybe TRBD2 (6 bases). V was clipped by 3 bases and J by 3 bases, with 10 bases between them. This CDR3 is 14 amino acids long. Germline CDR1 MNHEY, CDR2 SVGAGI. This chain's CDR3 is CASSYAGITDTQYF. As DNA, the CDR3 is TGTGCCAGCAGTTATGCGGGGATTACAGATACGCAGTATTTT.

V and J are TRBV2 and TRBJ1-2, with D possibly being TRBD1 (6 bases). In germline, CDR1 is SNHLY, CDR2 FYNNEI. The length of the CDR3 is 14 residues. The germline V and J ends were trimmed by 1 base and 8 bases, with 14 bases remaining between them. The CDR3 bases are TGTGCCAGCAGTGAAGATACAGGGAATTTCGGCTACACCTTC. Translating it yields CASSEDTGNFGYTF.

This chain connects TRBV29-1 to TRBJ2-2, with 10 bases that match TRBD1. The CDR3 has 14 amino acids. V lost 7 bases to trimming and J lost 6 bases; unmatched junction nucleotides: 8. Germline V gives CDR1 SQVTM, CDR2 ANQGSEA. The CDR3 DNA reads TGCAGCGCTGAGGGACAGGGGACGGCCGGGGAGCTGTTTTTT. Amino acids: CSAEGQGTAGELFF.